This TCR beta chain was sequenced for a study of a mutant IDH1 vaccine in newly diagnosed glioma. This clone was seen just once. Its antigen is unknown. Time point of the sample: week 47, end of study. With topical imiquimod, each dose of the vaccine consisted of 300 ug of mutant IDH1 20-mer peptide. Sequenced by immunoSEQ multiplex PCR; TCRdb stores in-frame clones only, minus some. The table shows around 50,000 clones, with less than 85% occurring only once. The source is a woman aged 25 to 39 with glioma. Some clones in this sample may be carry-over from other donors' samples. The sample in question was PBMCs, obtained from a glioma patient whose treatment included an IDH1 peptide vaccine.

The chain's CDR3 is CASTPQGRVRQFF. Written as DNA, the CDR3 is TGTGCCAGCACGCCCCAAGGGCGGGTTCGGCAGTTCTTC. The V and J genes are TRBV5-6 and TRBJ2-1, with D possibly TRBD2 on 5 matching bases. In germline, CDR1 is SGHDT, CDR2 YYEEEE. This CDR3 has 13 amino acids. Trimming took 6 bases from V and 12 from J, leaving 19 bases between them.